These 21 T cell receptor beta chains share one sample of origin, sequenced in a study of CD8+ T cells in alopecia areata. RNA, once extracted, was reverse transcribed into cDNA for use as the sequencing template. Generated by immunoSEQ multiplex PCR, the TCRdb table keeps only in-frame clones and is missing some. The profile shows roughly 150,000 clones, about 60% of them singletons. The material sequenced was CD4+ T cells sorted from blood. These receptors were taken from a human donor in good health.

The CDR3 nucleotides are TGTGCCAGCTCCCTAGCCAGGGGCTACGAGCAGTACTTC. It specifies CASSLARGYEQYF. The gene calls are TRBV18 and TRBJ2-7, with a weak D call TRBD1 (6 bases). Trimming removed 6 bases from V and 3 bases from J, with 12 bases in between. CDR3 length: 13 residues. Germline loops: CDR1 KGHSH, CDR2 LQKENI.

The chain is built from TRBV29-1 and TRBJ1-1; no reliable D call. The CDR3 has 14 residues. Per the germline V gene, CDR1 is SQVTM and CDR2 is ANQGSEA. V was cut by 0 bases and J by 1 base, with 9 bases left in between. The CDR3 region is CSVEELDGNTEAFF. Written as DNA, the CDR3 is TGCAGCGTTGAAGAGTTGGACGGGAACACTGAAGCTTTCTTT.

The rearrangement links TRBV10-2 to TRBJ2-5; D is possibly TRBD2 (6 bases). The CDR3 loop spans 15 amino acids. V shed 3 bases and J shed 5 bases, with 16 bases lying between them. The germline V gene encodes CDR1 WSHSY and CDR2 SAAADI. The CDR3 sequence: CASSESLFGGETQYF. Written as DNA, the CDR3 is TGCGCCAGCAGTGAATCGCTCTTTGGAGGGGAGACCCAGTACTTC.

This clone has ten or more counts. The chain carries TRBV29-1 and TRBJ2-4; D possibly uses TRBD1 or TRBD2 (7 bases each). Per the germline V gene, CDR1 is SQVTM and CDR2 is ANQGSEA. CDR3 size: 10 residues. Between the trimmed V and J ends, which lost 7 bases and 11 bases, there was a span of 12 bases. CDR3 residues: CSAGGAFQYF. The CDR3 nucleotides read TGCAGCGCAGGGGGGGCGTTTCAGTACTTC.

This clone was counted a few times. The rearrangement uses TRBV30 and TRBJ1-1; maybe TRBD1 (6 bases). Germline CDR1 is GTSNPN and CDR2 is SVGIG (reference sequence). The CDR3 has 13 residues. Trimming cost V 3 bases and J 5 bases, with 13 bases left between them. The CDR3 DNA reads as TGTGCCTGGAGCTATACAGGGAGTACTGAAGCTTTCTTT. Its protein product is CAWSYTGSTEAFF.

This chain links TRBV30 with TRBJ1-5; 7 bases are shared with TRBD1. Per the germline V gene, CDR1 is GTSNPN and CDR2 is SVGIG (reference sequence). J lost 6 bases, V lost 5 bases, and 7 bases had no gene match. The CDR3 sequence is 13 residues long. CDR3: CAWAKQGSQPQHF. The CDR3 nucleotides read TGTGCCTGGGCTAAACAGGGGTCTCAGCCCCAGCATTTT. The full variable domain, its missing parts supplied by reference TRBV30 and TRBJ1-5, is SQTIHQWPATLVQPVGSPLSLECTVEGTSNPNLYWYRQAAGRGLQLLFYSVGIGQISSEVPQNLSASRPQDRQFILSSKKLLLSDSGFYLCAWAKQGSQPQHFGDGTRLSIL.

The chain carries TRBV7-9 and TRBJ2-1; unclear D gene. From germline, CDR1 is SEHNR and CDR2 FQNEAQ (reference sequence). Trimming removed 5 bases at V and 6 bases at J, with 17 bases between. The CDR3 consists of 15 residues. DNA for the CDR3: TGTGCCAGCAGCCGCGACCTGGCTGGGCTCAATGAGCAGTTCTTC. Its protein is CASSRDLAGLNEQFF.

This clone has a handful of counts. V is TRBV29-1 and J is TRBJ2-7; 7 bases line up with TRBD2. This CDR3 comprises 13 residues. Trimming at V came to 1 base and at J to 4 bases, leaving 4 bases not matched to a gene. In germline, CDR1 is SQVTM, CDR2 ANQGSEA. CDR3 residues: CSVEGGGQYEQYF. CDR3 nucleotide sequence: TGCAGCGTTGAAGGGGGGGGTCAGTACGAGCAGTACTTC.

The CDR3, as DNA: TGTGCCTGGAGCGAGACAGGGGGGGATCCTGAAGCTTTCTTT. Translated: CAWSETGGDPEAFF. V and J are TRBV30 and TRBJ1-1, with TRBD1 identical over 9 bases. The germline CDR1 and CDR2 sequences are GTSNPN and SVGIG (reference sequence). J was trimmed by 6 bases and V by 3 bases; bases with no gene match: 8. The CDR3 consists of 14 residues. Together with reference TRBV30 and TRBJ1-1, the CDR3 gives the full variable domain: SQTIHQWPATLVQPVGSPLSLECTVEGTSNPNLYWYRQAAGRGLQLLFYSVGIGQISSEVPQNLSASRPQDRQFILSSKKLLLSDSGFYLCAWSETGGDPEAFFGQGTRLTVV.

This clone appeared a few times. The CDR3 protein is CASSVGGESSPLHF. The CDR3 DNA is TGTGCCAGCAGCGTAGGCGGGGAGAGTTCACCCCTCCACTTT. This chain uses TRBV9 with TRBJ1-6; D not resolved. The V end lost 0 bases, the J end lost 9 bases, and 10 bases lay between the germline ends. The CDR3 covers 14 residues. The germline gives CDR1 SGDLS, CDR2 YYNGEE.

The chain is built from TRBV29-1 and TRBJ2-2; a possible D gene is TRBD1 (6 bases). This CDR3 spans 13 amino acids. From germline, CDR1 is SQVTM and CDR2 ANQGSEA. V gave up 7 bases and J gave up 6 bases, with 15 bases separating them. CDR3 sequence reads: CSAGQLSSGELFF. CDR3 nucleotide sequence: TGCAGCGCCGGACAGCTGAGCTCCGGGGAGCTGTTTTTT.

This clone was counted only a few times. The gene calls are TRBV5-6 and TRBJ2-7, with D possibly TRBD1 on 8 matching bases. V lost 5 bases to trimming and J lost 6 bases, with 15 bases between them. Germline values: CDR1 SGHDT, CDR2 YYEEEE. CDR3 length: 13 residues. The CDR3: CASRTTGEGEQYF. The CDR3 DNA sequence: TGTGCCAGCAGGACGACAGGGGAGGGCGAGCAGTACTTC.

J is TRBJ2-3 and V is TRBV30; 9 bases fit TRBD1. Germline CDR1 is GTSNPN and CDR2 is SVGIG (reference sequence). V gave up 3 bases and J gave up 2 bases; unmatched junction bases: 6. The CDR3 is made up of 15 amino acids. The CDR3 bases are TGTGCCTGGAGGCAACAGGGGGCGTTCACAGATACGCAGTATTTT. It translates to CAWRQQGAFTDTQYF.

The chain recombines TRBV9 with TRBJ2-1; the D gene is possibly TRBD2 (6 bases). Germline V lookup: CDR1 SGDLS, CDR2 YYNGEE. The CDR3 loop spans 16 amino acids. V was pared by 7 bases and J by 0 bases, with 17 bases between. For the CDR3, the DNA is TGTGCCAGCGCCACCCGCCACGGGAGCTCCTACAATGAGCAGTTCTTC. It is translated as CASATRHGSSYNEQFF. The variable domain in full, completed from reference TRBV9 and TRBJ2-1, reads DSGVTQTPKHLITATGQRVTLRCSPRSGDLSVYWYQQSLDQGLQFLIQYYNGEERAKGNILERFSAQQFPDLHSELNLSSLELGDSALYFCASATRHGSSYNEQFFGPGTRLTVL.

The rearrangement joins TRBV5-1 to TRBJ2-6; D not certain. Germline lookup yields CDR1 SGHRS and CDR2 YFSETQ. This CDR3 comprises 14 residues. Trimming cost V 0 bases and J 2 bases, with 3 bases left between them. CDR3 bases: TGCGCCAGCAGCTTGGACGCTGGGGCCAACGTCCTGACTTTC. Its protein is CASSLDAGANVLTF.

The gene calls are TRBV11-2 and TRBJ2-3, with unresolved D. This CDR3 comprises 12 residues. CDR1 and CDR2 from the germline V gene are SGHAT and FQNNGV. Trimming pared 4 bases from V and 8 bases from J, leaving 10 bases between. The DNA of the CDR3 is TGTGCCAGCAGCTCGGATGTTGGTACGCAGTATTTT. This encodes CASSSDVGTQYF.

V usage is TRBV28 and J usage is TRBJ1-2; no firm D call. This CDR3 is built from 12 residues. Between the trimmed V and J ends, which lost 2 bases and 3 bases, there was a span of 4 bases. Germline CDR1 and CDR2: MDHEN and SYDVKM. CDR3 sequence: CASSLLYYGYTF. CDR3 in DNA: TGTGCCAGCAGTTTACTTTACTATGGCTACACCTTC.

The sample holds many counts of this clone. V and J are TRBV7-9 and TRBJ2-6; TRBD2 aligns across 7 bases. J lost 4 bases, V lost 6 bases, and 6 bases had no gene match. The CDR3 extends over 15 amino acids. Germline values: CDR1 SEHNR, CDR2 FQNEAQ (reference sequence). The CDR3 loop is CASRPGGYGANVLTF. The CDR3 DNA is TGTGCCAGCAGGCCCGGGGGGTACGGGGCCAACGTCCTGACTTTC.

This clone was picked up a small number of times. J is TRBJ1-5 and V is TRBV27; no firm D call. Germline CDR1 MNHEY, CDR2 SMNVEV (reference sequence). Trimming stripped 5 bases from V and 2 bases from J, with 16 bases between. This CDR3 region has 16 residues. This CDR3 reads CASSPGIRTGNQPQHF. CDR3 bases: TGTGCCAGCAGTCCGGGTATTCGGACGGGCAATCAGCCCCAGCATTTT.

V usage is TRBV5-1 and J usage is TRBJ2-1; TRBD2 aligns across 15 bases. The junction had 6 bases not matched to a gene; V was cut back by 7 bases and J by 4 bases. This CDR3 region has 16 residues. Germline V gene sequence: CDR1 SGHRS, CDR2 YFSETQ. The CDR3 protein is CASSGTSGRPYNEQFF. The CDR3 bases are TGCGCCAGCTCCGGGACTAGCGGGAGGCCTTACAATGAGCAGTTCTTC.

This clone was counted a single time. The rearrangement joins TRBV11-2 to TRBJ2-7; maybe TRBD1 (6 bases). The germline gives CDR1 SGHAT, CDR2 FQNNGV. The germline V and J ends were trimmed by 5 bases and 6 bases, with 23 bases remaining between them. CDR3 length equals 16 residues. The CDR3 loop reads CASSQSPGHRSVEQYF. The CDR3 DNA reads TGTGCCAGCAGCCAGAGCCCGGGACACCGATCTGTCGAGCAGTACTTC.